This T cell receptor beta chain was found in a study of T cell clones after liver transplantation. Across the study: As an antigen-independent comparator, third-party-reactive TCRbeta sequences came from pre-transplant mixed lymphocyte reactions. Without induction therapy, subjects received standard immunosuppression until 12-24 months post-transplant. Apart from a few HCV-positive recipients, transplants were for non-autoimmune, non-viral reasons.

Trimming stripped 0 bases from V and 4 bases from J, with 9 bases between. Germline V gene sequence: CDR1 MNHEY, CDR2 SVGAGI. There are 14 residues in the CDR3. Thawed unstimulated PBMCs were FACS-sorted by CD3, CD4 and CD8 into two populations. Clones were read by immunoSEQ multiplex PCR, and TCRdb kept only the in-frame ones, dropping some. The table has 50,000 or so clones, 65% to 80% seen once. The source material was CD4+ T cells from blood, sampled about 56 months after liver transplant. This chain links TRBV6-5 with TRBJ1-2; no clear D. The clonotype comes from a human patient who received a liver transplant. The graft donor may have given rise to some T cells. This CDR3 reads CASSYSGRGYGYTF. DNA for the CDR3: TGTGCCAGCAGTTACTCAGGCCGCGGCTATGGCTACACCTTC.